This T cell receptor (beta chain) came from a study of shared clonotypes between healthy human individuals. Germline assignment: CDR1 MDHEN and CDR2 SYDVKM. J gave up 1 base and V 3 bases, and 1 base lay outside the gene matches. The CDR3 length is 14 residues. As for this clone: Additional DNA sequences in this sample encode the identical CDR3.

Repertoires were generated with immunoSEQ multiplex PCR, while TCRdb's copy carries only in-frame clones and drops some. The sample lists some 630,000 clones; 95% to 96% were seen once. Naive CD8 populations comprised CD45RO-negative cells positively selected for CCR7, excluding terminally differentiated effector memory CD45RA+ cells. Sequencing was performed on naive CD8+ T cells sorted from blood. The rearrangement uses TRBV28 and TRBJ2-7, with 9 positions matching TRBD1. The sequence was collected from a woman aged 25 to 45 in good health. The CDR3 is CASSLGQGSYEQYF. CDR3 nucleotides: TGTGCCAGCAGTTTGGGACAGGGTTCCTACGAGCAGTACTTC.